A selection of T cell receptor beta chains follows, all from one sample in a study of OX40 agonist ivuxolimab in advanced cancers. Produced via immunoSEQ multiplex PCR; TCRdb's table is partial and in-frame only. This table holds nearly 25,000 clones, 77% found once. Sample: CD4+ or CD8+ T cells sorted from blood, taken in a trial of the OX40 agonist ivuxolimab. The receptors originated from an adult with an advanced solid tumor such as melanoma, head and neck, liver or kidney cancer. The CDR3 runs from the conserved cysteine through the conserved F or W. A D gene is named only where the DNA matches it firmly.

d_call v_call cdr3_aa
- TRBV12-5 CASGGLEYNEQFF
TRBD1 TRBV12-5 CASGPGGVLNTEAFF
- TRBV4-1 CASSQEGRFEQYF
TRBD1 TRBV7-7 CASSLDRISETQYF
TRBD2 TRBV7-3 CASSPSGGSGGDTQYF
- TRBV11-2 CASSSTGYNEQFF
TRBD1 TRBV5-1 CASSGPGQGKDYGYTF
- TRBV28 CASSDLTDTIYF
- TRBV4-2 CASSRELRSNQPQHF
- TRBV7-2 CASSPGGTTVGSFF
- TRBV5-7 CASSLRDLNRYEQYF
TRBD1 TRBV6-1 CASSHRDRLYYGYTF
- TRBV7-3 CASSGGAPGNTIYF
TRBD1 TRBV9 CASSGSRDSADTQYF